This is a list of T cell receptor beta chains from one sample in a study of T cells in Graves' hyperthyroidism and ophthalmopathy. TCRdb passed the multiplex PCR reads through MiXCR, listing each CDR3 protein once. The data show about 640,000 distinct CDR3 sequences, about 14% seen once. The sequencing input was blood. The source of these receptors is a woman aged 45 to 65 with Graves' ophthalmopathy. Both conserved end residues are part of each CDR3. The order of the fields is V gene, clone size, D gene, J gene, CDR3 protein, CDR3 DNA. The D gene is left open where the match is weak. Clone size is given for some rows only: seen once, a few or many times, or a class if the clone is expanded.

TRBV24-1	many	TRBD1	TRBJ1-2	CATRGSGQNYGYTF	TGTGCCACCAGGGGGTCGGGACAGAACTATGGCTACACCTTC
TRBV12-3/TRBV12-4	few	.	TRBJ2-1	CASGGGSGSSYNEQFF	TGTGCCAGCGGTGGGGGGTCGGGCAGCTCCTACAATGAGCAGTTCTTC
TRBV9	many	TRBD1	TRBJ2-1	CASSVAPGQGGLRNEQFF	TGTGCCAGCAGCGTAGCTCCCGGACAGGGGGGCTTAAGGAATGAGCAGTTCTTC
TRBV2	.	.	TRBJ1-2	CASSRRNYGYTF	TGTGCCAGCAGCCGACGGAACTATGGCTACACCTTC
TRBV19	.	.	TRBJ1-2	CASTAAPNYGYTF	TGTGCCAGTACCGCAGCCCCTAACTATGGCTACACCTTC
TRBV7-2	.	TRBD2	TRBJ2-7	CASSPTGTSGEQYF	TGTGCCAGCAGCCCTACCGGGACTAGCGGCGAGCAGTACTTC
TRBV11-3	.	.	TRBJ2-1	CASSLEGAGSNEQFF	TGTGCCAGCAGCTTAGAAGGGGCGGGGTCCAATGAGCAGTTCTTC
TRBV7-2	.	TRBD2	TRBJ2-2	CASIQREETGELFF	TGTGCCAGCATCCAGCGGGAAGAAACCGGGGAGCTGTTTTTT
TRBV2	many	TRBD2	TRBJ2-7	CASSLTSGSADEQYF	TGTGCCAGCAGTCTGACTAGCGGGAGCGCCGACGAGCAGTACTTC
TRBV5-8	.	TRBD1	TRBJ1-4	CASSLGTGINEKLFF	TGTGCCAGCAGCCTTGGGACAGGCATTAATGAAAAACTGTTTTTT
TRBV6-5	few	TRBD2	TRBJ2-5	CASSYSGLAGGPETQYF	TGTGCCAGCAGTTACTCCGGACTAGCGGGAGGGCCGGAGACCCAGTACTTC
TRBV7-9	many	TRBD2	TRBJ2-1	CASSIQRDSGRPQFF	TGTGCCAGCAGCATCCAGCGTGATAGCGGGAGACCCCAGTTCTTC
TRBV24-1	.	.	TRBJ2-5	CATSHDSQETQYF	TGTGCCACCTCACACGACAGCCAAGAGACCCAGTACTTC
TRBV28	many	TRBD2	TRBJ2-7	CASSFLGSGTSGKHHDYEQYF	TGTGCCAGCAGTTTTTTGGGATCCGGGACTAGCGGGAAACACCACGACTACGAGCAGTACTTC
TRBV28	.	TRBD2	TRBJ2-5	CASSFLPGRTSGYETQYF	TGTGCCAGCAGTTTCCTTCCGGGGCGGACTAGCGGATATGAGACCCAGTACTTC
TRBV14	.	.	TRBJ1-3	CASSQVNTIYF	TGTGCCAGCAGCCAAGTCAACACCATATATTTT
TRBV7-3	many	TRBD2	TRBJ2-1	CASSSQAGVEDNEQFF	TGTGCCAGCAGCTCTCAAGCGGGAGTGGAGGACAATGAGCAGTTCTTC
TRBV20-1	few	TRBD1	TRBJ2-2	CSARPGGGLNTGELFF	TGCAGTGCTAGGCCAGGGGGCGGACTGAACACCGGGGAGCTGTTTTTT
TRBV5-1	many	.	TRBJ2-2	CASSDTGELFF	TGCGCCAGCAGCGACACCGGGGAGCTGTTTTTT
TRBV7-9	few	.	TRBJ2-5	CASSLPGEETQYF	TGTGCCAGCAGCTTACCGGGGGAAGAGACCCAGTACTTC
TRBV20-1	many	TRBD2	TRBJ2-7	CSARDPASGSPEQYF	TGCAGTGCTAGAGATCCGGCTAGCGGGAGTCCCGAGCAGTACTTC
TRBV5-1	many	.	TRBJ1-5	CASSLAGMSNQPQHF	TGCGCCAGCAGCTTGGCAGGGATGAGCAATCAGCCCCAGCATTTT
TRBV5-1	.	.	TRBJ1-5	CASSLHSNQPQHF	TGCGCCAGCAGCTTGCACAGCAATCAGCCCCAGCATTTT
TRBV30	many	TRBD1	TRBJ1-5	CAWRVRDRVDQPQHF	TGTGCCTGGAGAGTCCGGGACAGGGTGGATCAGCCCCAGCATTTT
TRBV15	.	.	TRBJ2-3	CATSRSGTLGRTDTQYF	TGTGCCACCAGCAGAAGTGGGACACTCGGACGCACAGATACGCAGTATTTT
TRBV5-8	few	TRBD1	TRBJ2-2	CARSPPGQFTGELFF	TGTGCCAGAAGCCCCCCGGGACAGTTCACCGGGGAGCTGTTTTTT
TRBV5-4	.	.	TRBJ1-1	CASSLEGGSYTEAFF	TGTGCCAGCAGCTTGGAAGGGGGAAGTTACACTGAAGCTTTCTTT
TRBV15	few	TRBD2	TRBJ2-7	CATSRDGRLYEQYF	TGTGCCACCAGCAGAGACGGGAGGCTCTACGAGCAGTACTTC
TRBV2	many	.	TRBJ2-7	CASIGVTYEQYF	TGTGCCAGCATCGGGGTTACCTACGAGCAGTACTTC
TRBV18	many	.	TRBJ1-1	CASSPRAGRMNTEAFF	TGTGCCAGCTCACCACGGGCAGGGAGGATGAACACTGAAGCTTTCTTT
TRBV6-1	many	.	TRBJ2-2	CASIVGFANTGELFF	TGTGCCAGCATCGTCGGGTTTGCGAACACCGGGGAGCTGTTTTTT
TRBV20-1	few	.	TRBJ2-1	CSATTGSNNEQFF	TGCAGTGCCACAACCGGGAGTAACAATGAGCAGTTCTTC
TRBV20-1	few	TRBD2	TRBJ2-1	CSPPGLATYNEQFF	TGCAGTCCTCCGGGACTAGCGACTTACAATGAGCAGTTCTTC
TRBV6-2/TRBV6-3	.	.	TRBJ1-1	CASREDFTVNTEAFF	TGTGCCAGCAGAGAGGATTTCACAGTGAACACTGAAGCTTTCTTT
TRBV6-2/TRBV6-3	few	.	TRBJ2-2	CASSARVPGELFF	TGTGCCAGCAGTGCCAGGGTCCCCGGGGAGCTGTTTTTT
TRBV11-3	many	TRBD1	TRBJ2-1	CASSLGGQGRNEQFF	TGTGCCAGCAGCTTAGGGGGACAGGGGAGGAATGAGCAGTTCTTC
TRBV4-3	.	.	TRBJ2-1	CASSQRLLNEQFF	TGCGCCAGCAGCCAACGGCTTCTCAATGAGCAGTTCTTC
TRBV7-3	many	.	TRBJ1-5	CASSHFGTSNQPQHF	TGTGCCAGCAGCCATTTCGGGACTAGCAATCAGCCCCAGCATTTT
TRBV24-1	many	TRBD2	TRBJ2-1	CATSDPPSGSNEQFF	TGTGCCACCAGTGACCCCCCTAGCGGGAGCAATGAGCAGTTCTTC
TRBV28	many	.	TRBJ2-7	CASTQDISISYEQYF	TGTGCCAGCACTCAGGACATCTCAATCTCCTACGAGCAGTACTTC
TRBV12-3/TRBV12-4	.	.	TRBJ1-6	CASRPSSGREDYNSPLHF	TGTGCCAGCAGACCCTCGTCAGGCCGAGAGGACTATAATTCACCCCTCCACTTT
TRBV6-2/TRBV6-3	many	.	TRBJ2-2	CASTSGLFTGELFF	TGTGCCAGCACCTCTGGGCTTTTCACCGGGGAGCTGTTTTTT